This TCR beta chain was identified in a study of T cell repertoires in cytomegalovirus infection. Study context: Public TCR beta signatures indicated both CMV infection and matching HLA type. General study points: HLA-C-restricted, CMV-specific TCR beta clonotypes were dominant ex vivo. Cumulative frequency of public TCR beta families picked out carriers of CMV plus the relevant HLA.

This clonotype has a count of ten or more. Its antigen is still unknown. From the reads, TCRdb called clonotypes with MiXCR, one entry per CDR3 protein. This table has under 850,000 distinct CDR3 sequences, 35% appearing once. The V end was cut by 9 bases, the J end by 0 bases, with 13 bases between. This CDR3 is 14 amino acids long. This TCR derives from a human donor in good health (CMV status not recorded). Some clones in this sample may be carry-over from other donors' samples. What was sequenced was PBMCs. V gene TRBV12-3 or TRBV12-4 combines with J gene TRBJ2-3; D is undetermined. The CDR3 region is CASLVTYSTDTQYF. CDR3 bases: TGTGCCAGTCTCGTTACGTATAGCACAGATACGCAGTATTTT.